This entry features one T cell receptor beta chain sequence. Under the authors' procedure: Cell counts per sample came from amplifying reference gene primers. Generated by immunoSEQ multiplex PCR, the TCRdb table keeps only in-frame clones and is missing some. That table furnishes V, J and clone size, whereas the DNA furnished D and trimming. The table has approximately 440,000 clones, roughly 91% seen once; the top ten hold about 0.6%. The data belong to a study of blood T cell repertoires in COVID-19. Study overall: Samples representing acute and convalescent COVID-19 were sourced from the United States, Italy and Spain. PBMCs, B-cell-depleted T cells, or T cells provided the cDNA or gDNA that made up the material.

Germline V gene lookup returns CDR1 SEHNR and CDR2 FQNEAQ (reference sequence). The CDR3 has 15 residues. The ends were cut back, 2 bases at V and 0 bases at J, with 8 bases in the middle. Self-reported history from a screening survey and questionnaire set each donor's cohort. The sequenced sample was PBMCs or T cells enriched from blood (not recorded which). The chain has TRBV7-9 and TRBJ1-3; D unclear. This clonotype was obtained from a man aged 18 to 29 who had recovered from COVID-19. CDR3 in DNA: TGTGCCAGCAGCTTAATCGGGAGCTCTGGAAACACCATATATTTT. Protein sequence: CASSLIGSSGNTIYF.